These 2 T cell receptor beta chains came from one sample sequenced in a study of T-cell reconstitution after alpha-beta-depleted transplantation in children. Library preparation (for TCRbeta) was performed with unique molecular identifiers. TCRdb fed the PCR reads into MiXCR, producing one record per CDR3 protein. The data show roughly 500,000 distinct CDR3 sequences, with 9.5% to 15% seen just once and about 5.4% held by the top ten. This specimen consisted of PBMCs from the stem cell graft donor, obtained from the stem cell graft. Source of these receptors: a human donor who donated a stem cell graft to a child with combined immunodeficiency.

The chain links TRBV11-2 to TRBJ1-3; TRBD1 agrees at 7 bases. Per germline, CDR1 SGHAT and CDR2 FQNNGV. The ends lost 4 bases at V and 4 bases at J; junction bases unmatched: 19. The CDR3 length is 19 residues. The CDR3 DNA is TGTGCCAGCAGCTCCACCCCCGGGACAGCACATGCAGCCGGAAACACCATATATTTT. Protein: CASSSTPGTAHAAGNTIYF.

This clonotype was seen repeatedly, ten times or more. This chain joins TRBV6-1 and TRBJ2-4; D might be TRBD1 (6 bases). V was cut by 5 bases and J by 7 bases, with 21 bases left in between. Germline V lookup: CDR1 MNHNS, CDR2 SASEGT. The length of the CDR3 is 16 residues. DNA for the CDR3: TGTGCCAGCAGTCCAAATCTTCGGTCAGGGGCCAACATTCAGTACTTC. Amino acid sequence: CASSPNLRSGANIQYF.